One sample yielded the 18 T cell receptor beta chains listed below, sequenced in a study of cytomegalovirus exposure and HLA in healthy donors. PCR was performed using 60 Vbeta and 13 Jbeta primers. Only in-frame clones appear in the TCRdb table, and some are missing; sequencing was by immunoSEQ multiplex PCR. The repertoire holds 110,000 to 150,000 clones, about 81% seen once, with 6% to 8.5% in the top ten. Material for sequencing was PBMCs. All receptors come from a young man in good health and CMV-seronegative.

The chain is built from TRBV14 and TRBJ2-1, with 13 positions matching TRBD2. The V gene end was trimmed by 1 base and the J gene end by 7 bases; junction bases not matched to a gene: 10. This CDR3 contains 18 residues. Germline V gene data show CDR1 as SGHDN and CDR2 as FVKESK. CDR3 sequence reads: CASSQARQGLAGKNEQFF. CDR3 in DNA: TGTGCCAGCAGCCAAGCCAGACAGGGACTAGCGGGGAAAAATGAGCAGTTCTTC.

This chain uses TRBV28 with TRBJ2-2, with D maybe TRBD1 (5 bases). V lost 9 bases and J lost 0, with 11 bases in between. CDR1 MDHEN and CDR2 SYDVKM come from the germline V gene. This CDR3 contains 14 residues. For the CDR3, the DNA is TGTGCCAGTAAGGGGCTAACGAACACCGGGGAGCTGTTTTTT. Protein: CASKGLTNTGELFF.

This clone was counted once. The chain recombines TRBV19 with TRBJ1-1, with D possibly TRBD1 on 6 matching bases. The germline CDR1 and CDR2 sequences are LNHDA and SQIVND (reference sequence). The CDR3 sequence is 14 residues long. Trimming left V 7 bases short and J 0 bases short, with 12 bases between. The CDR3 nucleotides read TGTGCCAGTACCACGGACAGCCTGAACACTGAAGCTTTCTTT. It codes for CASTTDSLNTEAFF. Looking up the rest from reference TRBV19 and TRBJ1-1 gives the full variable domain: DGGITQSPKYLFRKEGQNVTLSCEQNLNHDAMYWYRQDPGQGLRLIYYSQIVNDFQKGDIAEGYSVSREKKESFPLTVTSAQKNPTAFYLCASTTDSLNTEAFFGQGTRLTVV.

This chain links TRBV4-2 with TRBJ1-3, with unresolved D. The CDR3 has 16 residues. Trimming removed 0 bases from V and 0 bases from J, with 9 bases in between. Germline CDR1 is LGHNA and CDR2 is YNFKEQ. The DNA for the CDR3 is TGTGCCAGCAGCCAAGATCCGGGGATCTCTGGAAACACCATATATTTT. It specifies CASSQDPGISGNTIYF.

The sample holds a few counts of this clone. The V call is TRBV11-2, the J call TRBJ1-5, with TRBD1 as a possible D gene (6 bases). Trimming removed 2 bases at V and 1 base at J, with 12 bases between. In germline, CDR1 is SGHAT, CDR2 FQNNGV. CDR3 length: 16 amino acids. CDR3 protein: CASSLRGGSSNQPQHF. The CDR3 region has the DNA TGTGCCAGCAGCTTACGGGGGGGCAGCAGCAATCAGCCCCAGCATTTT. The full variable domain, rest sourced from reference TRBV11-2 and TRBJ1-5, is EAGVAQSPRYKIIEKRQSVAFWCNPISGHATLYWYQQILGQGPKLLIQFQNNGVVDDSQLPKDRFSAERLKGVDSTLKIQPAKLEDSAVYLCASSLRGGSSNQPQHFGDGTRLSIL.

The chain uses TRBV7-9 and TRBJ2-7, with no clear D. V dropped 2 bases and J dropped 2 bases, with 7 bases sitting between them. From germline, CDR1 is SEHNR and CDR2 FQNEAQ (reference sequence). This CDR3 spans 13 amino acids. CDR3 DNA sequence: TGTGCCAGCAGCTTATTACACACCTACGAGCAGTACTTC. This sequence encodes CASSLLHTYEQYF.

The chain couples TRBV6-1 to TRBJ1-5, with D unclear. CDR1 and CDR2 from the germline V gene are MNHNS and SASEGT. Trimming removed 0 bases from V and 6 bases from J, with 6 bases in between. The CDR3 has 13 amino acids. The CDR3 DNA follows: TGTGCCAGCAGTGAAGCCCAGATTCAGCCCCAGCATTTT. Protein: CASSEAQIQPQHF.

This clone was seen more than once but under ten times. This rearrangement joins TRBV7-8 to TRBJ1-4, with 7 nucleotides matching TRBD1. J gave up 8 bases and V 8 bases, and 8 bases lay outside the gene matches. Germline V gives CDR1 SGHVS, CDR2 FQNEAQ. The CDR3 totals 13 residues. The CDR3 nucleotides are TGTGCCAGCTCAGGGGGTGAGAGGGAAAAACTGTTTTTT. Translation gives CASSGGEREKLFF.

DNA for the CDR3: TGTGCCAGCAGCTTAGGCCCCCGGACAGGGGAAAACTACGAGCAGTACTTC. It codes for CASSLGPRTGENYEQYF. The V gene is TRBV13, the J gene TRBJ2-5; 9 bases fit TRBD1. The tail of the sequence fits TRBJ2-7 better, so the J call may be wrong. The CDR3 contains 17 residues. The germline V gene encodes CDR1 PRHDT and CDR2 FYEKMQ (reference sequence).

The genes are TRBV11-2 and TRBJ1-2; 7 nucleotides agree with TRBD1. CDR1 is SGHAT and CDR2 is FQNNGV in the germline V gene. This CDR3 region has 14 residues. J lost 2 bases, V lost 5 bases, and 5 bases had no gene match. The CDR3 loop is CASSSLGQNYGYTF. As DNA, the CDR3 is TGTGCCAGCAGCAGCCTGGGACAGAACTATGGCTACACCTTC. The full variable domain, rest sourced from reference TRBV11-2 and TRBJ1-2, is EAGVAQSPRYKIIEKRQSVAFWCNPISGHATLYWYQQILGQGPKLLIQFQNNGVVDDSQLPKDRFSAERLKGVDSTLKIQPAKLEDSAVYLCASSSLGQNYGYTFGSGTRLTVV.

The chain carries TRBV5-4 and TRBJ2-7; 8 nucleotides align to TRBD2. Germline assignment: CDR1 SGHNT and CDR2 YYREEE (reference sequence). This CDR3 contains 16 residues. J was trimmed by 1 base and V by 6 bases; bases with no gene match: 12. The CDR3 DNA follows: TGTGCCAGCACGAGGGCGGGGGTAGCGGGATCCTACGAGCAGTACTTC. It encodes CASTRAGVAGSYEQYF.

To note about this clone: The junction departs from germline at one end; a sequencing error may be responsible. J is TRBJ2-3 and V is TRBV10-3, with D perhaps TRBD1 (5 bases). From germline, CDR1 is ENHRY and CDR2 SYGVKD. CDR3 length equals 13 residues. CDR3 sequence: CVISVQDADTQYF. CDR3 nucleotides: TGTGTCATCAGTGTACAGGACGCAGATACGCAGTATTTT.

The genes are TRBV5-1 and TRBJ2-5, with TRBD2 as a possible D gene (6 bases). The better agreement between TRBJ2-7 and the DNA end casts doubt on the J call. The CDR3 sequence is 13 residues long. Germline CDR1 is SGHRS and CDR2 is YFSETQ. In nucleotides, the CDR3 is TGCGCCAGCAGCTTGGGACTAGACAGCGAGCAGTACTTC. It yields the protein CASSLGLDSEQYF.

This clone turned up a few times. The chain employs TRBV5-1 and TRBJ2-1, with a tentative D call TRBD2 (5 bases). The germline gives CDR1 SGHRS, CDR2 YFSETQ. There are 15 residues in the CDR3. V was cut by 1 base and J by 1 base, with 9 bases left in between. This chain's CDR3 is CASSLYGGSYNEQFF. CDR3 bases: TGCGCCAGCAGCTTGTACGGCGGGTCCTACAATGAGCAGTTCTTC.

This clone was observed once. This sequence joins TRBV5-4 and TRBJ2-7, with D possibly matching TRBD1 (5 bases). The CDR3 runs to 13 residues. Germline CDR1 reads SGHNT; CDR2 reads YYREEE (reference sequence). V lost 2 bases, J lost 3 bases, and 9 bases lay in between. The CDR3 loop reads CASSLPDSYEQYF. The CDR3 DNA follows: TGTGCCAGCAGCTTACCCGACAGCTACGAGCAGTACTTC.

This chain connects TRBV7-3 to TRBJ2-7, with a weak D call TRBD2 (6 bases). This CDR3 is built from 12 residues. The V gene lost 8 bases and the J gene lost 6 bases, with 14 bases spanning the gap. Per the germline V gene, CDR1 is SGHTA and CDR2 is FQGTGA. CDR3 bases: TGTGCCAGCGGCGGGGAAAGGAGCGAGCAGTACTTC. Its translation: CASGGERSEQYF.

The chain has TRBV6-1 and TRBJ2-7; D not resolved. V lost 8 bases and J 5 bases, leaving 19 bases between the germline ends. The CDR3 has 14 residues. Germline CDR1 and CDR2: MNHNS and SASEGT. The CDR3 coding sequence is TGTGCCAGCCGGAAGGTATTGCCGGGTCACGAGCAGTACTTC. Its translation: CASRKVLPGHEQYF.

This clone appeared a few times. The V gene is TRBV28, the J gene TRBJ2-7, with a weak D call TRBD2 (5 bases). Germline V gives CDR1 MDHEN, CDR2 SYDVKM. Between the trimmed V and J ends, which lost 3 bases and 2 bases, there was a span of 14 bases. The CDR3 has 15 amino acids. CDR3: CASSFPGGIAYEQYF. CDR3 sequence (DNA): TGTGCCAGCAGTTTCCCTGGAGGAATTGCCTACGAGCAGTACTTC.